The next 30 T cell receptor beta chains were all read from a single sample in a study of type 1 and type 2 diabetes patients. Amplification started from genomic DNA. The TCR beta CDR3 region was amplified using 30 forward and 13 reverse primers. TCRdb re-called the multiplex PCR reads with MiXCR, one entry per CDR3 protein. The data show 250,000 to 300,000 distinct CDR3 sequences, around 47% seen once. The specimen sequenced was peripheral blood mononuclear cells (PBMCs). Receptor source: a man aged 18-30 years with type 2 diabetes.

This clonotype turned up a few times. V gene TRBV4-2 combines with J gene TRBJ2-3; no clear D gene. V was pared by 4 bases and J by 4 bases, with 15 bases between. The germline V gene encodes CDR1 LGHNA and CDR2 YNFKEQ. This CDR3 comprises 15 residues. In nucleotides, the CDR3 is TGTGCCAGCAGCCCTCCAAGTGGCCTGGCAGATACGCAGTATTTT. Its translation is CASSPPSGLADTQYF.

This clonotype was found many times. The chain recombines TRBV14 with TRBJ2-7; possibly TRBD1 for D (6 bases). The CDR3 loop spans 13 amino acids. The V and J ends lost 0 bases and 6 bases respectively, with 9 bases between them. Germline assignment: CDR1 SGHDN and CDR2 FVKESK. CDR3: CASSQDLGGEQYF. The CDR3 nucleotides read TGTGCCAGCAGCCAAGATCTAGGGGGCGAGCAGTACTTC.

This clonotype was seen at least ten times. The V and J genes are TRBV10-3 and TRBJ2-2; D could derive from TRBD1 or TRBD2 (6 bases each). V was shortened by 6 bases and J by 2 bases, with 16 bases between the two germline ends. Germline V CDR1 and CDR2: ENHRY, SYGVKD. This CDR3 has 16 residues. The CDR3 nucleotides are TGTGCCATCAGGGACGGACTGGGGGGCAACACCGGGGAGCTGTTTTTT. Its protein is CAIRDGLGGNTGELFF.

This chain joins TRBV7-4 and TRBJ2-5; the D is unclear. Trimming took off 5 bases at V and 5 bases at J, with 9 bases between the two ends. From germline, CDR1 is SGHVT and CDR2 SQSDAQ. The CDR3 is 12 residues long. The CDR3 region is CASSPTSETQYF. The CDR3 coding sequence is TGTGCCAGCAGCCCGACTTCGGAGACCCAGTACTTC.

The chain uses TRBV20-1 and TRBJ2-3, with 8 bases lining up with TRBD2. In germline, CDR1 is DFQATT, CDR2 SNEGSKA (reference sequence). The junction had 8 bases not matched to a gene; V was cut back by 3 bases and J by 3 bases. This CDR3 is built from 15 residues. CDR3: CSASDSGVITDTQYF. CDR3 DNA sequence: TGCAGTGCTAGTGATAGCGGGGTGATAACAGATACGCAGTATTTT.

The J gene is TRBJ2-1, the V gene TRBV4-1; D uncertain. The J call is in doubt because the DNA end fits TRBJ2-7 better. This CDR3 comprises 13 residues. Germline CDR1 is MGHRA and CDR2 is YSYEKL. CDR3 sequence (DNA): TGCGCCAGCAGCTCCTCTTACTCCTACGAGCAGTACTTC. Protein: CASSSSYSYEQYF.

The V and J genes are TRBV13 and TRBJ2-3; D gene uncertain. The CDR3 is 14 residues long. The germline CDR1 and CDR2 sequences are PRHDT and FYEKMQ (reference sequence). The V gene lost 5 bases and the J gene lost 0 bases, with 9 bases spanning the gap. As DNA, the CDR3 is TGTGCCAGCAGCGTTAGTCTAAGCACAGATACGCAGTATTTT. It codes for CASSVSLSTDTQYF.

A few counts support this clonotype. The chain couples TRBV19 to TRBJ1-6, with 8 bases lining up with TRBD1. Germline V gene data show CDR1 as LNHDA and CDR2 as SQIVND (reference sequence). The CDR3 runs 15 residues. V dropped 4 bases and J dropped 8; count of bases not matched to a gene: 7. This CDR3 is CASSTETGAYSPLHF. The CDR3 DNA reads TGTGCCAGTAGTACCGAGACAGGGGCTTATTCACCCCTCCACTTT.

The V call is TRBV6-5, the J call TRBJ2-1, with 16 bases fitting TRBD2. Germline assignment: CDR1 MNHEY and CDR2 SVGAGI. The CDR3 runs to 16 residues. J was trimmed by 7 bases and V by 5 bases; bases with no gene match: 5. In DNA form, the CDR3 reads TGTGCCAGCAGTCACCCGGGACTAGCGGGAGGGAATGAGCAGTTCTTC. Protein product: CASSHPGLAGGNEQFF.

The J gene is TRBJ2-1, the V gene TRBV6-6; no clear D gene. The V gene's germline CDR1 is MNHNY and CDR2 SVGAGI (reference sequence). This CDR3 contains 13 residues. Deletions cut 3 bases from V and 8 bases from J, with 11 bases between. The CDR3 DNA sequence: TGTGCCAGCAGTTATGACGTCCTAGATGAGCAGTTCTTC. It yields the protein CASSYDVLDEQFF.

This clonotype was seen only once. V is TRBV7-9 and J is TRBJ2-7; D is perhaps TRBD1 or TRBD2 (5 bases each). Trimming stripped 5 bases from V and 5 bases from J, with 22 bases between. CDR3 length equals 16 residues. From germline, CDR1 is SEHNR and CDR2 FQNEAQ (reference sequence). CDR3 amino acids: CASSPSGAGLDDEQYF. The CDR3 DNA reads TGTGCCAGCAGCCCGTCCGGGGCAGGGTTAGACGACGAGCAGTACTTC.

The chain has TRBV28 and TRBJ2-5; 7 positions match TRBD1. The CDR3 sequence is 14 residues long. The germline CDR1 and CDR2 sequences are MDHEN and SYDVKM. V lost 6 bases and J lost 2; bases outside the gene matches: 6. The CDR3 nucleotides read TGTGCCAGCAGGTTCGGGACAGCACAAGAGACCCAGTACTTC. Its protein is CASRFGTAQETQYF.

The chain is built from TRBV7-9 and TRBJ1-2; D unresolved. This CDR3 is 14 amino acids long. V dropped 5 bases and J dropped 4 bases, with 14 bases sitting between them. The germline gives CDR1 SEHNR, CDR2 FQNEAQ (reference sequence). CDR3 amino acids: CASSAGRLSYGYTF. DNA of the CDR3: TGTGCCAGCAGCGCCGGGAGACTTTCCTATGGCTACACCTTC. Full variable domain (missing parts from reference TRBV7-9 and TRBJ1-2): DTGVSQNPRHKITKRGQNVTFRCDPISEHNRLYWYRQTLGQGPEFLTYFQNEAQLEKSRLLSDRFSAERPKGSFSTLEIQRTEQGDSAMYLCASSAGRLSYGYTFGSGTRLTVV.

V and J are TRBV7-3 and TRBJ1-2; tentatively, D is TRBD1 (5 bases). The CDR3 consists of 12 residues. Trimming pared 5 bases from V and 6 bases from J, leaving 10 bases between. Germline V gene lookup returns CDR1 SGHTA and CDR2 FQGTGA. The CDR3 DNA reads TGTGCCAGCAGCGGAGGGGACCATGGCTACACCTTC. Protein product: CASSGGDHGYTF.

Note on this clonotype: The final CDR3 position lacks the conserved phenylalanine or tryptophan, pointing to a likely read error. The chain carries TRBV20-1 and TRBJ1-4; D might be TRBD1 (5 bases). CDR3 length equals 12 residues. V was cut by 0 bases and J by 11 bases, with 10 bases left in between. Germline V gene sequence: CDR1 DFQATT, CDR2 SNEGSKA (reference sequence). The CDR3 reads CSARDRGGKLFL. The CDR3 DNA reads as TGCAGTGCTAGAGATCGGGGGGGGAAACTGTTTCTT.

This clonotype was detected only a few times. This chain links TRBV15 with TRBJ2-3; the D gene could be TRBD1 or TRBD2 (6 bases each). Looked up from germline, CDR1 is LNHNV and CDR2 is YYDKDF (reference sequence). The CDR3 is 14 residues long. V lost 4 bases to trimming and J lost 5 bases, with 13 bases between them. The DNA of the CDR3 is TGTGCCACCAGCAAAAGGGGGGCCGGAGATACGCAGTATTTT. It yields the protein CATSKRGAGDTQYF.

This clonotype appeared many times. The chain employs TRBV19 and TRBJ2-1; TRBD1 aligns across 10 bases. The CDR3 is 14 residues long. Per the germline V gene, CDR1 is LNHDA and CDR2 is SQIVND (reference sequence). V trimming: 1 base; J trimming: 6 bases; junction bases outside the gene matches: 0. CDR3 in amino acids: CASSIGTGGNEQFF. The CDR3 DNA is TGTGCCAGTAGTATAGGGACAGGGGGCAATGAGCAGTTCTTC. Combining the CDR3 with reference TRBV19 and TRBJ2-1 gives the whole variable domain DGGITQSPKYLFRKEGQNVTLSCEQNLNHDAMYWYRQDPGQGLRLIYYSQIVNDFQKGDIAEGYSVSREKKESFPLTVTSAQKNPTAFYLCASSIGTGGNEQFFGPGTRLTVL.

This clonotype has just a few counts. V gene TRBV12-3 or TRBV12-4 combines with J gene TRBJ2-5; D might be TRBD1 or TRBD2, each matching 6 bases. CDR3 length: 14 residues. The V end lost 1 base, the J end lost 3 bases, and 9 bases lay between the germline ends. CDR3 protein: CASSLGGAKETQYF. The CDR3 nucleotides read TGTGCCAGCAGTTTAGGGGGGGCAAAAGAGACCCAGTACTTC.

This clonotype occurred a few times. CDR3 sequence reads: CASSLEVREVTQYF. In nucleotides, the CDR3 is TGTGCCAGCAGCTTAGAAGTCCGGGAAGTGACCCAGTACTTC. The J gene is TRBJ2-5, the V gene TRBV7-8; D might be TRBD2 (5 bases). Germline values: CDR1 SGHVS, CDR2 FQNEAQ. This CDR3 region has 14 residues. V lost 1 base to trimming and J lost 7 bases, with 13 bases between them.

The J gene is TRBJ2-5, the V gene TRBV7-3; 9 bases align to TRBD2. V shed 2 bases, J shed 5 bases, and the junction held 12 bases outside the gene matches. The CDR3 loop spans 17 amino acids. The germline CDR1 and CDR2 sequences are SGHTA and FQGTGA. The CDR3 nucleotides read TGTGCCAGCAGCTTAGATACCTTAGCGGGAGCGATGGAGACCCAGTACTTC. Protein: CASSLDTLAGAMETQYF.

The chain carries TRBV28 and TRBJ2-5, with D perhaps being TRBD1 or TRBD2 (5 bases each). This CDR3 comprises 14 residues. V was cut by 9 bases and J by 1 base, with 15 bases left in between. Germline CDR1 MDHEN, CDR2 SYDVKM. The CDR3 loop reads CASGTGTTQETQYF. Here the CDR3 DNA reads TGTGCCAGTGGAACCGGGACGACCCAAGAGACCCAGTACTTC.

The gene calls are TRBV19 and TRBJ2-6; TRBD2 aligns across 10 bases. The CDR3 sequence is 17 residues long. Losses at the gene ends were 7 bases for V and 1 base for J; bases not matched to a gene: 7. Germline lookup yields CDR1 LNHDA and CDR2 SQIVND (reference sequence). The CDR3 DNA is TGTGCCAGTACTTGGCTAGCGGGAGAGTCTGGGGCCAACGTCCTGACTTTC. Protein sequence: CASTWLAGESGANVLTF.

This clonotype was seen just once. The CDR3 protein is CASSMDRSYGYTF. In nucleotides, the CDR3 is TGTGCCAGTAGTATGGACAGGAGCTATGGCTACACCTTC. V gene TRBV19 combines with J gene TRBJ1-2; TRBD1 aligns across 7 bases. This CDR3 has 13 amino acids. CDR1 and CDR2 from the germline V gene are LNHDA and SQIVND (reference sequence). The V segment lost 3 bases and the J segment 4 bases; nucleotides outside the gene matches: 2.

This clonotype was observed a few times. DNA for the CDR3: TGTGCCTGGAGTGCGGGGTTCGATGAGCAGTTCTTC. Its translation is CAWSAGFDEQFF. The rearrangement joins TRBV30 to TRBJ2-1; D is perhaps TRBD2 (5 bases). The length of the CDR3 is 12 residues. Germline lookup yields CDR1 GTSNPN and CDR2 SVGIG (reference sequence). Trimming removed 1 base from V and 8 bases from J, with 9 bases in between.

There are a few counts of this clonotype. The chain couples TRBV5-1 to TRBJ2-5; D ambiguous. Germline V gene sequence: CDR1 SGHRS, CDR2 YFSETQ. CDR3 length: 13 residues. Trimming cost V 3 bases and J 5 bases, with 11 bases left between them. CDR3 amino acids: CASSSILRETQYF. As DNA, the CDR3 is TGCGCCAGCAGCTCCATCCTTCGGGAGACCCAGTACTTC.

The table lists this clonotype with a few counts. The chain uses TRBV7-3 and TRBJ2-5; tentative D call: TRBD1 (6 bases). The CDR3 is made up of 13 amino acids. In germline, CDR1 is SGHTA, CDR2 FQGTGA. Trimming pared 5 bases from V and 5 bases from J, leaving 12 bases between. The CDR3 DNA sequence: TGTGCCAGCAGCGGGGGCATGGAGGAGACCCAGTACTTC. Translation: CASSGGMEETQYF. The variable domain in full, completed from reference TRBV7-3 and TRBJ2-5, reads GAGVSQTPSNKVTEKGKYVELRCDPISGHTALYWYRQSLGQGPEFLIYFQGTGAADDSGLPNDRFFAVRPEGSVSTLKIQRTERGDSAVYLCASSGGMEETQYFGPGTRLLVL.

The V gene is TRBV5-1, the J gene TRBJ2-3; TRBD1 is a possible D gene (5 bases). The CDR3 covers 14 residues. Germline V gives CDR1 SGHRS, CDR2 YFSETQ. Deletions cut 7 bases from V and 3 bases from J, with 15 bases between. CDR3 coding DNA: TGCGCCAGCTGCCCCGACAGTTGGACAGATACGCAGTATTTT. This translates into CASCPDSWTDTQYF.

Concerning this clonotype: Being one base from a much bigger clone, this may be a read error. This chain uses TRBV11-2 with TRBJ2-7; maybe TRBD2 (5 bases). Near its end, the DNA agrees better with TRBJ2-5, so the J call may be wrong. The CDR3 is 12 amino acids. CDR1 and CDR2 from the germline V gene are SGHAT and FQNNGV. The CDR3 DNA is TGTGCCAGCAGCCAGTCGGGGGAGACCCAGTACTTC. This codes for CASSQSGETQYF.

The chain employs TRBV20-1 and TRBJ1-1; D possibly corresponds to TRBD1 (6 bases). V lost 5 bases and J 1 base, leaving 17 bases between the germline ends. The CDR3 has 15 residues. Germline CDR1 DFQATT, CDR2 SNEGSKA (reference sequence). In DNA form, the CDR3 reads TGCAGTGCTTATGCCCCCAGGGGAGGGAACACTGAAGCTTTCTTT. This translates into CSAYAPRGGNTEAFF.

This clonotype was counted between two and nine times. The chain is built from TRBV11-2 and TRBJ2-2, with D possibly matching TRBD2 (5 bases). The V end lost 5 bases, the J end lost 5 bases, and 9 bases lay between the germline ends. The length of the CDR3 is 13 residues. CDR1 is SGHAT and CDR2 is FQNNGV in the germline V gene. CDR3 DNA: TGTGCCAGCAGCCAGACGGGGACCGGGGAGCTGTTTTTT. It translates to CASSQTGTGELFF. Combining the CDR3 with reference TRBV11-2 and TRBJ2-2 gives the whole variable domain EAGVAQSPRYKIIEKRQSVAFWCNPISGHATLYWYQQILGQGPKLLIQFQNNGVVDDSQLPKDRFSAERLKGVDSTLKIQPAKLEDSAVYLCASSQTGTGELFFGEGSRLTVL.